A single sample is the source of the 25 T cell receptor beta chains below, sequenced in a study of cytomegalovirus exposure and HLA in healthy donors. Vbeta (60) and Jbeta (13) primers were used in the PCR. Data came from immunoSEQ multiplex PCR; TCRdb stores just in-frame clones and leaves some out. Here the sample spans a few hundred thousand clones, roughly 84% being singletons. The sample consisted of PBMCs. Every receptor here comes from a girl aged 10 to 17 in good health and CMV-seronegative.

The chain couples TRBV15 to TRBJ2-1; 8 bases are shared with TRBD2. From germline, CDR1 is LNHNV and CDR2 YYDKDF (reference sequence). V shed 8 bases, J shed 4 bases, and the junction held 7 bases outside the gene matches. This CDR3 has 14 residues. CDR3 protein: CATASSGRYNEQFF. CDR3 bases: TGTGCCACCGCTTCAAGCGGGAGATACAATGAGCAGTTCTTC.

DNA for the CDR3: TGTGCCAGCAGCTTACTCCAGGAAGGTACCTCTGGCTACACCTTC. Translated: CASSLLQEGTSGYTF. The chain joins TRBV7-8 to TRBJ1-2; D unresolved. The germline V and J ends were trimmed by 2 bases and 7 bases, with 17 bases remaining between them. Germline CDR1 is SGHVS and CDR2 is FQNEAQ. The CDR3 spans 15 residues.

The chain recombines TRBV4-2 with TRBJ1-5; D may be TRBD1 (5 bases). Germline CDR1 reads LGHNA; CDR2 reads YNFKEQ. Trimming shortened V by 0 bases and J by 7 bases, and 7 bases separated the two germline ends. The CDR3 has 13 residues. CDR3 in amino acids: CASSQEGGQPQHF. The DNA for the CDR3 is TGTGCCAGCAGCCAAGAGGGGGGACAGCCCCAGCATTTT.

This chain joins TRBV7-3 and TRBJ2-2, with 11 bases matching TRBD2. Germline V gene sequence: CDR1 SGHTA, CDR2 FQGTGA. This CDR3 is built from 17 residues. The trim removed 2 bases at V and 1 base at J, leaving 3 bases unmatched. The CDR3 loop is CASSLFGLAGNTGELFF. Here the CDR3 DNA reads TGTGCCAGCAGCTTATTTGGACTAGCGGGGAACACCGGGGAGCTGTTTTTT.

The rearrangement uses TRBV15 and TRBJ2-5; a possible D gene is TRBD2 (7 bases). CDR1 and CDR2 from the germline V gene are LNHNV and YYDKDF (reference sequence). Deletions cut 0 bases from V and 5 bases from J, with 13 bases between. The CDR3 runs to 15 residues. CDR3 nucleotide sequence: TGTGCCACCAGCAGAGAAGGGGGGGTGGGGGAGACCCAGTACTTC. Translating it yields CATSREGGVGETQYF. Combining the CDR3 with reference TRBV15 and TRBJ2-5 gives the whole variable domain DAMVIQNPRYQVTQFGKPVTLSCSQTLNHNVMYWYQQKSSQAPKLLFHYYDKDFNNEADTPDNFQSRRPNTSFCFLDIRSPGLGDTAMYLCATSREGGVGETQYFGPGTRLLVL.

In this sample, this clone turned up a few times. The CDR3 region is CAISGTGNEPQHF. The CDR3 DNA reads TGTGCCATCAGTGGGACAGGGAATGAGCCCCAGCATTTT. The rearrangement joins TRBV10-3 to TRBJ1-5, with TRBD1 identical over 8 bases. This CDR3 is built from 13 residues. Unmatched junction bases numbered 4, after V lost 4 bases and J lost 8 bases. CDR1 ENHRY and CDR2 SYGVKD come from the germline V gene.

The rearrangement joins TRBV9 to TRBJ2-5; D not resolved. Germline values: CDR1 SGDLS, CDR2 YYNGEE. The CDR3 is 16 amino acids. The V end lost 4 bases, the J end lost 4 bases, and 20 bases lay between the germline ends. As DNA, the CDR3 is TGTGCCAGCAGCCCCGAACCCTATAATCCGGGAGAGACCCAGTACTTC. Its protein is CASSPEPYNPGETQYF.

This clone showed up just a few times. The genes are TRBV6-5 and TRBJ1-1; D uncertain. This CDR3 contains 13 residues. Trimming stripped 9 bases from V and 5 bases from J, with 16 bases between. Germline V lookup: CDR1 MNHEY, CDR2 SVGAGI. The CDR3 is CASMAARGTEAFF. DNA for the CDR3: TGTGCCAGTATGGCCGCAAGAGGGACTGAAGCTTTCTTT.

This chain connects TRBV6-6 to TRBJ2-5; 11 bases align to TRBD1. This CDR3 is built from 16 residues. Germline-derived CDR1 and CDR2 are MNHNY and SVGAGI (reference sequence). Trimming took 6 bases from V and 2 from J; bases not matched to a gene: 8. In DNA, the CDR3 is TGTGCCAGCAGCCGCGGACAGGGGGCATATCAAGAGACCCAGTACTTC. Translation gives CASSRGQGAYQETQYF.

The V gene is TRBV6-5, the J gene TRBJ2-1; a possible D gene is TRBD1 (6 bases). The CDR3 contains 15 residues. Trimming left V 5 bases short and J 1 base short, with 12 bases between. Germline V gene sequence: CDR1 MNHEY, CDR2 SVGAGI. CDR3 loop: CASSGRGHSYNEQFF. The DNA for the CDR3 is TGTGCCAGCAGTGGAAGGGGACATTCCTACAATGAGCAGTTCTTC.

Comment on this clone: Other DNA variants within this sample encode the same CDR3. The J gene is TRBJ2-3, the V gene TRBV6-4; 10 bases match TRBD2. CDR3 size: 15 residues. The trim removed 0 bases at V and 3 bases at J, leaving 0 bases unmatched. The germline gives CDR1 MRHNA, CDR2 SNTAGT. Here the CDR3 reads CASSDSSGGTDTQYF. The CDR3 DNA reads TGTGCCAGCAGTGACTCTAGCGGGGGGACAGATACGCAGTATTTT.

This chain uses TRBV9 with TRBJ1-2; D unclear. The CDR3 length is 14 residues. Trimming took 5 bases from V and 4 from J, leaving 15 bases between them. CDR1 is SGDLS and CDR2 is YYNGEE in the germline V gene. The CDR3 region has the DNA TGTGCCAGCAGTGAACTGAGTTGGGCCTATGGCTACACCTTC. It encodes CASSELSWAYGYTF. Full variable domain (rest looked up from reference TRBV9 and TRBJ1-2): DSGVTQTPKHLITATGQRVTLRCSPRSGDLSVYWYQQSLDQGLQFLIQYYNGEERAKGNILERFSAQQFPDLHSELNLSSLELGDSALYFCASSELSWAYGYTFGSGTRLTVV.

The V call is TRBV10-1, the J call TRBJ2-1, with D possibly matching TRBD1 (5 bases). The CDR3 is made up of 14 amino acids. Trimming removed 6 bases from V and 0 bases from J, with 9 bases in between. Germline loops: CDR1 WNHNN, CDR2 SYGVQD (reference sequence). CDR3 residues: CASRTVRSYNEQFF. DNA for the CDR3: TGCGCCAGCAGGACAGTGCGCTCCTACAATGAGCAGTTCTTC.

The chain couples TRBV19 to TRBJ1-1, with TRBD1 matching 11 bases. Trimming removed 6 bases from V and 4 bases from J; junction bases left unmatched: 10. Germline CDR1 and CDR2: LNHDA and SQIVND (reference sequence). This CDR3 has 16 amino acids. This chain's CDR3 is CASSRGTGGIGTEAFF. The DNA for the CDR3 is TGTGCCAGTAGCAGAGGGACAGGGGGTATAGGCACTGAAGCTTTCTTT.

The chain recombines TRBV19 with TRBJ1-2, with D tentatively TRBD1 (6 bases). V dropped 1 base and J dropped 8 bases, with 14 bases sitting between them. Germline V lookup: CDR1 LNHDA, CDR2 SQIVND (reference sequence). This CDR3 comprises 14 residues. CDR3 in DNA: TGTGCCAGTAGTATAGCAAGTCCAGGGGCAGGCTACACCTTC. This gives the protein CASSIASPGAGYTF. The full variable domain, completed using reference TRBV19 and TRBJ1-2, is DGGITQSPKYLFRKEGQNVTLSCEQNLNHDAMYWYRQDPGQGLRLIYYSQIVNDFQKGDIAEGYSVSREKKESFPLTVTSAQKNPTAFYLCASSIASPGAGYTFGSGTRLTVV.

V is TRBV7-9 and J is TRBJ2-7; perhaps TRBD2 as D (5 bases). Trimming pared 0 bases from V and 6 bases from J, leaving 9 bases between. CDR3 length: 13 residues. CDR1 is SEHNR, CDR2 FQNEAQ, per germline (reference sequence). The CDR3 DNA sequence: TGTGCCAGCAGCTTAGCGCCCGGAGGCGAGCAGTACTTC. Amino acids: CASSLAPGGEQYF. The full variable domain, rest sourced from reference TRBV7-9 and TRBJ2-7, is DTGVSQNPRHKITKRGQNVTFRCDPISEHNRLYWYRQTLGQGPEFLTYFQNEAQLEKSRLLSDRFSAERPKGSFSTLEIQRTEQGDSAMYLCASSLAPGGEQYFGPGTRLTVT.

The chain recombines TRBV5-6 with TRBJ1-4; 9 nucleotides agree with TRBD1. Trimming at V came to 3 bases and at J to 0 bases, leaving 12 bases not matched to a gene. CDR1 and CDR2 (germline): SGHDT, YYEEEE. The CDR3 extends over 19 amino acids. This CDR3 reads CASSSLRDRAYATNEKLFF. The CDR3, as DNA: TGTGCCAGCAGCTCCCTCCGGGACAGGGCCTATGCAACTAATGAAAAACTGTTTTTT.

This clone was detected a few times. The rearrangement joins TRBV7-2 to TRBJ2-1; D is ambiguous. The CDR3 has 15 residues. Trimming pared 1 base from V and 2 bases from J, leaving 9 bases between. Germline CDR1 SGHTA, CDR2 FQGNSA. CDR3 amino acids: CASSLESPAYNEQFF. CDR3 nucleotides: TGTGCCAGCAGCTTAGAATCCCCAGCCTACAATGAGCAGTTCTTC.

The rearrangement uses TRBV25-1 and TRBJ2-5; 10 bases fit TRBD1. The J call is doubtful: the DNA matches TRBJ2-7 better. The CDR3 consists of 15 residues. Germline V CDR1 and CDR2: MGHDK, SYGVNS. The CDR3 here is CASSEPGTGAYEQYF. For the CDR3, the DNA is TGTGCCAGCAGTGAACCCGGGACAGGGGCATACGAGCAGTACTTC.

The chain employs TRBV6-5 and TRBJ1-2; D call uncertain. The CDR3 contains 11 residues. Germline V gene sequence: CDR1 MNHEY, CDR2 SVGAGI. V lost 6 bases to trimming and J lost 3 bases, with 5 bases between them. In nucleotides, the CDR3 is TGTGCCAGCAGCTCCTACTATGGCTACACCTTC. Its translation is CASSSYYGYTF.

In DNA form, the CDR3 reads TGTGCCAGCAGTTTTACTAGCGGAGAGGGGAATGAGCAGTTCTTC. The encoded protein is CASSFTSGEGNEQFF. The chain joins TRBV7-3 to TRBJ2-1; 8 nucleotides line up with TRBD2. The CDR3 is 15 amino acids. Unmatched junction bases numbered 11, after V lost 6 bases and J lost 7 bases. Germline loops: CDR1 SGHTA, CDR2 FQGTGA.

The rearrangement joins TRBV28 to TRBJ1-1, with 7 bases identical to TRBD1. V was clipped by 6 bases and J by 1 base; unmatched bases: 2. This CDR3 spans 13 amino acids. The germline V gene has CDR1 MDHEN and CDR2 SYDVKM. The CDR3 sequence: CASSRTGNTEAFF. The CDR3 bases are TGTGCCAGCAGCCGGACAGGGAACACTGAAGCTTTCTTT.

This clone appeared a few times. The chain employs TRBV5-4 and TRBJ2-3, with 7 bases matching TRBD1. CDR3 length: 13 amino acids. Germline V gene sequence: CDR1 SGHNT, CDR2 YYREEE (reference sequence). After removal of 2 bases from V and 13 bases from J, the junction contained 10 bases not matched to a gene. The CDR3 reads CASSLGSGTVEYF. CDR3 sequence (DNA): TGTGCCAGCAGCTTAGGTTCTGGGACAGTCGAGTATTTT.

The chain is built from TRBV6-5 and TRBJ1-4; no reliable D call. The V and J ends lost 0 bases and 0 bases respectively, with 5 bases between them. Germline V gene sequence: CDR1 MNHEY, CDR2 SVGAGI. This CDR3 contains 15 residues. The CDR3 region has the DNA TGTGCCAGCAGTTACTCAGCTACAACTAATGAAAAACTGTTTTTT. Protein sequence: CASSYSATTNEKLFF.

The chain combines TRBV18 with TRBJ1-1, with TRBD1 matching 7 bases. The CDR3 is 15 residues long. CDR1 is KGHSH, CDR2 LQKENI, per germline. V dropped 3 bases and J dropped 3; count of bases not matched to a gene: 7. The CDR3 here is CASSPRQGWDTEAFF. The DNA for the CDR3 is TGTGCCAGCTCACCCCGACAGGGATGGGACACTGAAGCTTTCTTT.